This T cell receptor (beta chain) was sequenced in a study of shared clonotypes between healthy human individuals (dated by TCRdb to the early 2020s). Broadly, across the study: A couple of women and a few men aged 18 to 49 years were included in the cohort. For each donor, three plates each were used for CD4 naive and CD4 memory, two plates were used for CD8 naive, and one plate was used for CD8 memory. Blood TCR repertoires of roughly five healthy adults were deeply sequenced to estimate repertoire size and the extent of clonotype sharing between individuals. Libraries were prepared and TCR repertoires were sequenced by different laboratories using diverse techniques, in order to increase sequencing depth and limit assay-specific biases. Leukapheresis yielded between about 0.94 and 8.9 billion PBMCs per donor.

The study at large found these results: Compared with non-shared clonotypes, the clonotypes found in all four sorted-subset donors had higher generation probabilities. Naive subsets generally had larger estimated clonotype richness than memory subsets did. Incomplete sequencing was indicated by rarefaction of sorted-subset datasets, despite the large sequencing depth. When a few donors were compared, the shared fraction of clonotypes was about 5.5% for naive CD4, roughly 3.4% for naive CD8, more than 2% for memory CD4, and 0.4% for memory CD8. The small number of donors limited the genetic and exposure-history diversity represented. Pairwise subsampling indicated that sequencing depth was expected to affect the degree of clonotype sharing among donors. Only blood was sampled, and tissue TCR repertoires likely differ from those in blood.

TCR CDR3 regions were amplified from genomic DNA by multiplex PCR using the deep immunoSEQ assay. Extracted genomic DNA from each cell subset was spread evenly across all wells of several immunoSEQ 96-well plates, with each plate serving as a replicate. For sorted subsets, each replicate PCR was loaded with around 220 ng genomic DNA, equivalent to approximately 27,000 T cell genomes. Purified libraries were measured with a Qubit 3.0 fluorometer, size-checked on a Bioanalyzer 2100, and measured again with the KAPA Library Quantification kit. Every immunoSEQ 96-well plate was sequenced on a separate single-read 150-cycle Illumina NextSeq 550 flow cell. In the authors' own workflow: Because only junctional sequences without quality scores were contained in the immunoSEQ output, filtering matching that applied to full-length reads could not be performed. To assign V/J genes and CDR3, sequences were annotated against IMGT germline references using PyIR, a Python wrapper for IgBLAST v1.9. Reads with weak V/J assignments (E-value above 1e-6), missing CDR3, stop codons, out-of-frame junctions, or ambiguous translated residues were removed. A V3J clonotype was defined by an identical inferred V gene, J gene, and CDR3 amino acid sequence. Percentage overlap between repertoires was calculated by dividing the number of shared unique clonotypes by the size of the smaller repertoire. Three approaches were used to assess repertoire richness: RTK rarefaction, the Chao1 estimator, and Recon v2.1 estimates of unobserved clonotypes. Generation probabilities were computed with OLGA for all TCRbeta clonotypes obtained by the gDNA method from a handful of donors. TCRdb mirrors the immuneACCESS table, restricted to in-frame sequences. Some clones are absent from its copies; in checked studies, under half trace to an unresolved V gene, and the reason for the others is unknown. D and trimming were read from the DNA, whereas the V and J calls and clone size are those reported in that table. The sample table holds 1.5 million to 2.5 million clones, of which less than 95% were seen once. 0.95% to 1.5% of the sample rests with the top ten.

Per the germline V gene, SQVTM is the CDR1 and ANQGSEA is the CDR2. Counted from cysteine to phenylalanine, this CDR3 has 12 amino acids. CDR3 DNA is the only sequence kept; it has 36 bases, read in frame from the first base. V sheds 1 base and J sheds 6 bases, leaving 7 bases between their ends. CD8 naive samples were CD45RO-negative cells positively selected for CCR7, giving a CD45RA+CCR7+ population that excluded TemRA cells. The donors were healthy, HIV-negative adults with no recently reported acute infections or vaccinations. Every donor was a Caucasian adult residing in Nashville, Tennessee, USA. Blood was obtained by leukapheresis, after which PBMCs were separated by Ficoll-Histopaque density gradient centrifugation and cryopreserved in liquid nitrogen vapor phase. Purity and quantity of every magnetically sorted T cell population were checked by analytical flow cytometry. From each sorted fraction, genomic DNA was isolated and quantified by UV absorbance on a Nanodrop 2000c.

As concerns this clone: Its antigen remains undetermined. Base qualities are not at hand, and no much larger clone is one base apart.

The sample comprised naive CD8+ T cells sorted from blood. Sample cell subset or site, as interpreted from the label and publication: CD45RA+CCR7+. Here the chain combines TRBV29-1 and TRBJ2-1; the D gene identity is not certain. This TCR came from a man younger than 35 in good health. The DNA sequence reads TGCAGCGTTGAAGCCAGCCCCAATGAGCAGTTCTTC. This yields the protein CSVEASPNEQFF.